This TCR beta chain was found in a study of shared clonotypes between healthy human individuals (dated by TCRdb to 2019 to 2021). The study in broad terms: The cohort included three men and two women between 18 and 49 years of age. Different laboratories and diverse techniques were used to prepare libraries and sequence TCR repertoires, to increase sequencing depth and limit assay-specific biases. Per donor, leukapheresis produced somewhere between about 0.94 and 9.5 billion PBMCs. To estimate repertoire size and how much clonotypes are shared between individuals, the study performed deep sequencing of blood TCR repertoires from about 5 healthy adults. For each donor, CD4 naive and CD4 memory were each run on three plates, CD8 naive on two plates, and CD8 memory on one plate. On the study overall, not on this receptor specifically: Sampling was restricted to blood, and TCR repertoires in tissue are likely to differ from TCR repertoires in blood. Rarefaction of sorted-subset datasets indicated incomplete sequencing despite the large sequencing depth. The small number of donors limited the genetic and exposure-history diversity represented. Naive subsets generally had larger estimated clonotype richness than memory subsets did. Higher generation probabilities were observed for clonotypes shared by all four sorted-subset donors than for non-shared clonotypes. Pairwise subsampling indicated that sequencing depth was expected to affect the degree of clonotype sharing among donors. Across several donors, roughly 5.4% of naive CD4, roughly 3.4% of naive CD8, 2% to 2.5% of memory CD4, and approximately 0.42% of memory CD8 clonotypes were shared.

The CDR3 contains 12 residues, cysteine and phenylalanine counted. Only CDR3 DNA is held: 36 bases, read in frame from base 1. V and J are truncated by 4 bases and 5 bases respectively, leaving an intervening sequence of 8 bases. CDR1 is given as SGHDT and CDR2 as YYEEEE, both from the germline V gene. As for this clone: It lacks a known antigen. The record has no base qualities; no much larger clone is one base away.

CD8 naive samples consisted of CD45RO-negative cells that were positively selected for CCR7, yielding a CD45RA+CCR7+ population without TemRA cells. The donors were healthy, HIV-negative adults with no recently reported acute infections or vaccinations. Every donor was a Caucasian adult residing in Nashville, Tennessee, USA. After blood collection by leukapheresis, PBMCs were isolated using Ficoll-Histopaque density gradient centrifugation and then cryopreserved in the vapor phase of liquid nitrogen. Analytical flow cytometry was used to check the purity and quantity of every magnetically sorted T cell population. Genomic DNA was isolated from each sorted fraction and quantified by UV absorbance on a Nanodrop 2000c. Using the deep immunoSEQ assay, multiplex PCR amplified TCR CDR3 regions from genomic DNA. For each cell subset, the extracted genomic DNA was distributed evenly across all wells of several immunoSEQ 96-well plates, and each plate served as one replicate. For sorted subsets, around 0.2 ug of genomic DNA, equivalent to roughly 33,000 T cell genomes, went into each replicate PCR. Purified libraries were quantified with a Qubit 3.0 fluorometer, sized on a Bioanalyzer 2100, and re-quantified with the KAPA Library Quantification kit. A separate single-read 150-cycle Illumina NextSeq 550 flow cell was used to sequence each immunoSEQ 96-well plate. As for the authors' bioinformatics: Because only junctional sequences without quality scores were contained in the immunoSEQ output, filtering matching that applied to full-length reads could not be performed. To assign V/J genes and CDR3, sequences were annotated using PyIR, a Python wrapper for IgBLAST v1.9, with IMGT germline references. Reads were filtered out if the reads had weak V/J assignments (E-value above 1e-6), no CDR3, stop codons, out-of-frame junctions, or ambiguous translated residues. V3J clonotypes were defined as sequences sharing an identical inferred V gene, J gene, and CDR3 amino acid sequence. Percentage overlap between repertoires was computed as shared unique clonotypes divided by the size of the smaller repertoire. Richness of each repertoire was evaluated using RTK rarefaction, the Chao1 estimator, and Recon v2.1 estimates of unobserved clonotypes. Generation probabilities were computed with OLGA for all TCRbeta clonotypes obtained by the gDNA method from several donors. The immuneACCESS repertoire file appears here via TCRdb, limited to in-frame rearrangements. These files lack a portion of the clones; in checked studies, under half of the deficit traces to unresolved V genes, and the cause of the others is not known. The V and J calls and clone size were taken over from that table, and D and trimming were inferred from the DNA. The table for this sample lists about 610,000 clones; approximately 96% of them were counted only once. Of the sample, 0.11% falls within the top ten clones.

Material: naive CD8+ T cells sorted from blood. In light of the paper, this sample's cell subset or site label describes: CD45RA+CCR7+. The V gene is TRBV5-6 and the J gene is TRBJ2-3; the D gene lacks a confident call. This clonotype originated in a woman in her twenties or thirties in good health. The CDR3 region: CASSLPGDTQYF. The bases are TGTGCCAGCAGCCTCCCCGGAGATACGCAGTATTTT.